This T cell receptor beta chain stems from a study of blood T cell repertoires in COVID-19 (dated by TCRdb to about 2020). General notes on the study: Samples from collaborators originated in the United States, Italy and Spain and spanned both the acute and convalescent phases of COVID-19. Where HLA class I and class II types were available, the types were taken from metadata supplied by the sample provider, not from assay-based typing. Nearly every sample came with metadata listing a de-identified subject ID, COVID-19 status, age in years and sex. The material from the prospective study consisted of cDNA or gDNA derived from T cells, B-cell-depleted T cells, or PBMCs. Deeply sampled blood TCRbeta repertoires from subjects exposed to, actively infected with, or recovered from COVID-19 were included in the dataset. The samples were drawn from the first 160 participants of the ongoing ImmuneRACE study and from some 1,300 subjects provided by 6 global collaborators. A freely available public database, intended as a resource for researchers studying the immune response to SARS-CoV-2, is where the repertoires were released.

With respect to this clone: The antigen it binds to is not known. Base qualities are missing; no much larger clone stands one base away.

The immunoSEQ Assay, a bias-controlled multiplex PCR, was used to amplify TCRbeta CDR3 regions from genomic DNA. As for how the authors treated the data: The number of nucleated cells in each sample was estimated from the amplification of reference gene primers within the assay. To quantify the absolute abundance of each unique TCRbeta CDR3 rearrangement, sequence reads were collapsed and filtered. For each sample, productive Simpson clonality was calculated as the square root of Simpson's diversity index over productive rearrangements. As stored in TCRdb, this immuneACCESS dataset retains in-frame rearrangements with V and J assigned. A fraction of the clones does not appear; measured against another copy, unresolved V genes explain less than half of the discrepancy, and the remainder lacks a known reason. V, J and clone size are taken as reported in that table, and D and trimming were inferred from the DNA itself. The sample table contains 150,000 to 200,000 clones; only one count was recorded for 70% to 80% of them. The ten largest account for roughly an eighth of the sample.

Overall study outcomes, separate from this receptor: Clinical and demographic metadata were provided uncurated, with the amount varying by source and participant.

The CDR3 has 11 amino acids, counting the end cysteine and phenylalanine. Only the CDR3 part of the read is kept: 33 bases, read in frame from the first base. CDR1 SNHLY and CDR2 FYNNEI are derived from the germline V gene. V is cut by 5 bases and J by 2 bases, and the space between the germline ends is 3 bases. Participants in the prospective study were enrolled through a virtual design, were aged roughly 18 to 100 years, and lived in 20 to 30 United States geographic areas. In the prospective study, cohorts were assigned on the basis of participant-reported clinical history obtained from a screening survey and a study questionnaire. A participant counted as exposed if, within 2 weeks of entering the study, that participant had been in contact with someone who had a PCR-confirmed or clinician-diagnosed COVID-19 case. Each participant in the prospective study had whole blood, serum and a nasopharyngeal or oropharyngeal swab collected by mobile phlebotomists. Participants in the prospective study had the option to provide additional blood draws and questionnaires over a roughly 2-month period. Blood samples from the prospective study were shipped frozen or at room temperature prior to DNA extraction.

Sequencing input: PBMCs or T cells enriched from blood (not recorded which). The source is a man aged 55-75 years who had been exposed to COVID-19. The chain employs TRBV2 and TRBJ2-5; no D gene call is confident. The CDR3 is CASSSQETQYF. The DNA sequence follows: TGTGCCAGCAGTTCACAAGAGACCCAGTACTTC.